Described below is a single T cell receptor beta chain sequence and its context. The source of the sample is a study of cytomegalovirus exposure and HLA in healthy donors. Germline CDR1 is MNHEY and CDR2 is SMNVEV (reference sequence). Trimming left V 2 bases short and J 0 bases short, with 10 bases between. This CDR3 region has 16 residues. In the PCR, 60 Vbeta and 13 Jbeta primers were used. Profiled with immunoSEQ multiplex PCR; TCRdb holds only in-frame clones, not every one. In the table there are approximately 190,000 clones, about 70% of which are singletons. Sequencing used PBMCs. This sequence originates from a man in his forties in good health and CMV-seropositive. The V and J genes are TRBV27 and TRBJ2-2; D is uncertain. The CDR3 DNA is TGTGCCAGCAGTTTAAGAGGCACGACGAACACCGGGGAGCTGTTTTTT. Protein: CASSLRGTTNTGELFF.